A selection of T cell receptor beta chains follows, all from one sample in a study of CD8+CD57+ T cells in acquired aplastic anemia. TCRdb reanalysed the reads using MiXCR and keeps one entry per CDR3 protein. This table holds tens of thousands of distinct CDR3 sequences, approximately 46% found once. The sample was sorted CD4+, CD8+, or CD8+CD57+ T cells (not recorded which) from PBMCs. The receptor source for this set is a human donor in good health, serving as a control. The CDR3 runs from the conserved cysteine through the conserved F or W. A D gene is named only where the DNA matches it firmly. Not every row has a clone size; where given, it reads once, few, many or a size class.

V gene: TRBV2
clone size: many
J gene: TRBJ2-3
CDR3 length: 14
D gene: TRBD2
CDR3 protein: CARTSGRGTDTQYF
CDR3 DNA: TGTGCCAGGACTAGCGGGAGGGGCACAGATACGCAGTATTTT

V gene: TRBV13
clone size: many
J gene: TRBJ2-7
CDR3 length: 12
D gene: .
CDR3 protein: CASSAQSYEQYF
CDR3 DNA: TGTGCCAGCAGCGCGCAGAGTTACGAGCAGTACTTC

V gene: TRBV20-1
clone size: many
J gene: TRBJ2-7
CDR3 length: 13
D gene: TRBD2
CDR3 protein: CSARLAGDYEQYF
CDR3 DNA: TGCAGTGCTAGACTAGCGGGCGACTACGAGCAGTACTTC

V gene: TRBV12-3/TRBV12-4
clone size: .
J gene: TRBJ2-7
CDR3 length: 14
D gene: .
CDR3 protein: CASSTLWATYEQYF
CDR3 DNA: TGTGCCAGCAGTACCCTTTGGGCGACCTACGAGCAGTACTTC

V gene: TRBV19
clone size: many
J gene: TRBJ2-7
CDR3 length: 15
D gene: .
CDR3 protein: CASSRSLQDLYEQYF
CDR3 DNA: TGTGCCAGTAGTCGGAGTCTCCAGGACCTCTACGAGCAGTACTTC

V gene: TRBV29-1
clone size: .
J gene: TRBJ1-1
CDR3 length: 13
D gene: .
CDR3 protein: CSAAGDMDAEAFF
CDR3 DNA: TGCAGCGCCGCAGGGGATATGGACGCTGAAGCTTTCTTT

V gene: TRBV20-1
clone size: many
J gene: TRBJ1-1
CDR3 length: 18
D gene: TRBD1
CDR3 protein: CSARDRDRVEAPWTEAFF
CDR3 DNA: TGCAGTGCTAGAGACCGGGACAGGGTCGAGGCCCCCTGGACTGAAGCTTTCTTT

V gene: TRBV25-1
clone size: few
J gene: TRBJ2-7
CDR3 length: 15
D gene: TRBD2
CDR3 protein: CASSALAGGPGEQYF
CDR3 DNA: TGTGCCAGCAGTGCCCTAGCGGGAGGACCGGGCGAGCAGTACTTC

V gene: TRBV19
clone size: many
J gene: TRBJ1-1
CDR3 length: 13
D gene: TRBD1
CDR3 protein: CASSIQGRTEAFF
CDR3 DNA: TGTGCCAGTAGCATACAGGGGAGGACTGAAGCTTTCTTT

V gene: TRBV19
clone size: many
J gene: TRBJ1-2
CDR3 length: 11
D gene: .
CDR3 protein: CASTGLYGYTF
CDR3 DNA: TGTGCCAGTACAGGGTTATATGGCTACACCTTC

V gene: TRBV10-2
clone size: many
J gene: TRBJ2-1
CDR3 length: 15
D gene: TRBD2
CDR3 protein: CASSAWREGKNEQFF
CDR3 DNA: TGCGCCAGCAGTGCGTGGCGGGAGGGAAAGAATGAGCAGTTCTTC

V gene: TRBV11-2
clone size: .
J gene: TRBJ2-1
CDR3 length: 15
D gene: .
CDR3 protein: CASSLEGQHYNEQFF
CDR3 DNA: TGTGCCAGCAGCTTAGAAGGACAGCACTACAATGAGCAGTTCTTC

V gene: TRBV5-1
clone size: once
J gene: TRBJ2-7
CDR3 length: 15
D gene: TRBD2
CDR3 protein: CASSLAAAGAYEQYF
CDR3 DNA: TGCGCCAGCAGCTTGGCCGCCGCGGGGGCCTACGAGCAGTACTTC

V gene: TRBV29-1
clone size: once
J gene: TRBJ2-1
CDR3 length: 11
D gene: .
CDR3 protein: CSVKGYYEQFF
CDR3 DNA: TGCAGCGTCAAGGGGTATTATGAGCAGTTCTTC

V gene: TRBV25-1
clone size: .
J gene: TRBJ2-3
CDR3 length: 13
D gene: .
CDR3 protein: CASSPRLRDTQYF
CDR3 DNA: TGTGCCAGCAGCCCCCGACTCCGTGATACGCAGTATTTT

V gene: TRBV13
clone size: many
J gene: TRBJ1-6
CDR3 length: 16
D gene: TRBD1
CDR3 protein: CASSLGLGQGNSPLHF
CDR3 DNA: TGTGCCAGCAGCTTAGGCCTGGGACAGGGCAATTCACCCCTCCACTTT

V gene: TRBV6-2/TRBV6-3
clone size: .
J gene: TRBJ2-3
CDR3 length: 18
D gene: TRBD1
CDR3 protein: CASSYSSSAGGVKDTQYF
CDR3 DNA: TGTGCCAGCAGTTACTCGAGTTCCGCAGGGGGCGTAAAAGATACGCAGTATTTT

V gene: TRBV10-1
clone size: .
J gene: TRBJ1-6
CDR3 length: 14
D gene: .
CDR3 protein: CASSQDLYNSPLHF
CDR3 DNA: TGCGCCAGCAGCCAAGATCTTTATAATTCACCCCTCCACTTT

V gene: TRBV15
clone size: few
J gene: TRBJ2-3
CDR3 length: 13
D gene: .
CDR3 protein: CATKGYGTDTQYF
CDR3 DNA: TGTGCCACGAAAGGATATGGCACAGATACGCAGTATTTT

V gene: TRBV25-1
clone size: .
J gene: TRBJ2-1
CDR3 length: 15
D gene: TRBD2
CDR3 protein: CASSETSGRTGEQFF
CDR3 DNA: TGTGCCAGCAGTGAAACTAGCGGGAGAACAGGAGAGCAGTTCTTC

V gene: TRBV6-5
clone size: few
J gene: TRBJ1-1
CDR3 length: 14
D gene: TRBD1
CDR3 protein: CASSFQGAHTEAFF
CDR3 DNA: TGTGCCAGCAGTTTTCAGGGGGCCCACACTGAAGCTTTCTTT

V gene: TRBV20-1
clone size: few
J gene: TRBJ1-2
CDR3 length: 13
D gene: .
CDR3 protein: CSARGNRDYGYTF
CDR3 DNA: TGCAGTGCTAGAGGGAACAGGGATTATGGCTACACCTTC

V gene: TRBV5-1
clone size: many
J gene: TRBJ2-5
CDR3 length: 16
D gene: TRBD2
CDR3 protein: CASSLGTSGRGETQYF
CDR3 DNA: TGCGCCAGCAGCTTGGGGACTAGCGGGAGAGGGGAGACCCAGTACTTC

V gene: TRBV6-2/TRBV6-3
clone size: .
J gene: TRBJ1-1
CDR3 length: 15
D gene: .
CDR3 protein: CASSNTGSGNTEAFF
CDR3 DNA: TGTGCCAGCAGTAATACAGGGAGCGGGAACACTGAAGCTTTCTTT

V gene: TRBV27
clone size: .
J gene: TRBJ2-5
CDR3 length: 14
D gene: .
CDR3 protein: CASSLKGSQETQYF
CDR3 DNA: TGTGCCAGCAGTTTAAAAGGCTCACAAGAGACCCAGTACTTC

V gene: TRBV29-1
clone size: many
J gene: TRBJ2-7
CDR3 length: 13
D gene: TRBD2
CDR3 protein: CSVTGGASYEQYF
CDR3 DNA: TGCAGCGTGACCGGGGGGGCCTCCTACGAGCAGTACTTC

V gene: TRBV20-1
clone size: few
J gene: TRBJ2-7
CDR3 length: 12
D gene: TRBD2
CDR3 protein: CSTQREGHEQYF
CDR3 DNA: TGCAGTACCCAGCGGGAGGGCCACGAGCAGTACTTC

V gene: TRBV12-3/TRBV12-4
clone size: few
J gene: TRBJ2-1
CDR3 length: 15
D gene: TRBD2
CDR3 protein: CASSTWTSGSFEQFF
CDR3 DNA: TGTGCCAGCAGTACCTGGACTAGCGGGAGCTTTGAGCAGTTCTTC

V gene: TRBV25-1
clone size: .
J gene: TRBJ2-3
CDR3 length: 14
D gene: .
CDR3 protein: CARSFYICSAGQYF
CDR3 DNA: .

V gene: TRBV5-4
clone size: many
J gene: TRBJ2-7
CDR3 length: 12
D gene: .
CDR3 protein: CASSSLSDEQYF
CDR3 DNA: TGTGCCAGCAGCTCACTTAGCGACGAGCAGTACTTC

V gene: TRBV30
clone size: few
J gene: TRBJ2-3
CDR3 length: 12
D gene: .
CDR3 protein: CAWSGDGDTQYF
CDR3 DNA: TGTGCCTGGAGTGGCGACGGAGATACGCAGTATTTT

V gene: TRBV2
clone size: .
J gene: TRBJ2-2
CDR3 length: 13
D gene: .
CDR3 protein: CASSTTFTGELFF
CDR3 DNA: TGTGCCAGCTCCACGACATTCACCGGGGAGCTGTTTTTT

V gene: TRBV25-1
clone size: many
J gene: TRBJ2-3
CDR3 length: 15
D gene: TRBD2
CDR3 protein: CASSLAFGGTDTQYF
CDR3 DNA: TGTGCCAGCAGCTTAGCTTTCGGGGGGACAGATACGCAGTATTTT

V gene: TRBV5-5
clone size: .
J gene: TRBJ1-1
CDR3 length: 12
D gene: .
CDR3 protein: CASSFGGFEAFF
CDR3 DNA: TGTGCCAGCAGTTTCGGGGGGTTTGAAGCTTTCTTT

V gene: TRBV14
clone size: .
J gene: TRBJ1-1
CDR3 length: 14
D gene: TRBD1
CDR3 protein: CASSQTGVNTEAFF
CDR3 DNA: TGTGCCAGCAGCCAGACAGGGGTGAACACTGAAGCTTTCTTT

V gene: TRBV9
clone size: .
J gene: TRBJ2-1
CDR3 length: 17
D gene: .
CDR3 protein: CASSAPGGYRPYNEQFF
CDR3 DNA: TGTGCCAGCAGCGCTCCCGGGGGCTATCGACCCTACAATGAGCAGTTCTTC

V gene: TRBV7-7
clone size: many
J gene: TRBJ1-6
CDR3 length: 19
D gene: TRBD1
CDR3 protein: CASSLASGRDRGLGSPLHF
CDR3 DNA: TGTGCCAGCAGCTTAGCTAGTGGTCGGGACAGGGGGCTTGGATCACCCCTCCACTTT

V gene: TRBV29-1
clone size: .
J gene: TRBJ2-7
CDR3 length: 13
D gene: TRBD1
CDR3 protein: CSVARDRGTEQYF
CDR3 DNA: TGCAGCGTGGCTCGGGACAGGGGTACCGAGCAGTACTTC

V gene: TRBV2
clone size: few
J gene: TRBJ1-1
CDR3 length: 13
D gene: TRBD1
CDR3 protein: CASSAGTGTEAFF
CDR3 DNA: TGTGCCAGCAGCGCTGGGACAGGGACTGAAGCTTTCTTT

V gene: TRBV7-9
clone size: .
J gene: TRBJ1-1
CDR3 length: 11
D gene: .
CDR3 protein: CVSSAGSEAFF
CDR3 DNA: TGTGTCAGCAGCGCAGGGTCCGAAGCTTTCTTT

V gene: TRBV2
clone size: .
J gene: TRBJ1-1
CDR3 length: 15
D gene: .
CDR3 protein: CASSEPMGRVTEAFF
CDR3 DNA: TGTGCCAGCAGTGAACCTATGGGACGGGTCACTGAAGCTTTCTTT

V gene: TRBV20-1
clone size: .
J gene: TRBJ2-7
CDR3 length: 14
D gene: .
CDR3 protein: CSALSDSNQAEQYF
CDR3 DNA: TGCAGTGCCCTGAGCGACTCAAACCAGGCCGAGCAGTACTTC

V gene: TRBV3-1
clone size: .
J gene: TRBJ2-7
CDR3 length: 15
D gene: .
CDR3 protein: CASSQILSSRHEQYF
CDR3 DNA: TGTGCCAGCAGCCAGATTTTATCATCAAGACACGAGCAGTACTTC

V gene: TRBV11-2
clone size: few
J gene: TRBJ2-3
CDR3 length: 17
D gene: .
CDR3 protein: CASSSRSQGPLTDTQYF
CDR3 DNA: TGTGCCAGCAGCTCCAGATCTCAGGGTCCCCTCACAGATACGCAGTATTTT

V gene: TRBV10-3
clone size: .
J gene: TRBJ2-1
CDR3 length: 13
D gene: TRBD1
CDR3 protein: CAKGQGEENEQFF
CDR3 DNA: TGTGCCAAGGGACAGGGGGAAGAAAATGAGCAGTTCTTC

V gene: TRBV29-1
clone size: .
J gene: TRBJ1-6
CDR3 length: 13
D gene: TRBD1
CDR3 protein: CSAGQGGNSPLHF
CDR3 DNA: TGCAGCGCCGGACAGGGCGGTAATTCACCCCTCCACTTT

V gene: TRBV27
clone size: few
J gene: TRBJ2-7
CDR3 length: 14
D gene: .
CDR3 protein: CASSNDRRPYEQYF
CDR3 DNA: TGTGCCAGCAGTAACGACCGTCGTCCCTACGAGCAGTACTTC

V gene: TRBV7-9
clone size: many
J gene: TRBJ1-2
CDR3 length: 11
D gene: .
CDR3 protein: CASSLSYGYTF
CDR3 DNA: TGTGCCAGCAGCTTAAGCTATGGCTACACCTTC

V gene: TRBV2
clone size: few
J gene: TRBJ1-5
CDR3 length: 11
D gene: .
CDR3 protein: CASSINQPQHF
CDR3 DNA: TGTGCCAGCAGCATCAATCAGCCCCAGCATTTT

V gene: TRBV5-4
clone size: .
J gene: TRBJ2-2
CDR3 length: 15
D gene: .
CDR3 protein: CASSLGTANTGELFF
CDR3 DNA: TGTGCCAGCAGCTTGGGTACGGCGAACACCGGGGAGCTGTTTTTT

V gene: TRBV27
clone size: many
J gene: TRBJ1-2
CDR3 length: 13
D gene: .
CDR3 protein: CASSLSAQAGYTF
CDR3 DNA: TGTGCCAGCAGTTTATCTGCACAGGCTGGCTACACCTTC

V gene: TRBV10-3
clone size: .
J gene: TRBJ1-2
CDR3 length: 15
D gene: .
CDR3 protein: CAISESRGAGYGYTF
CDR3 DNA: TGTGCCATCAGTGAGTCTCGGGGGGCTGGCTATGGCTACACCTTC

V gene: TRBV6-6
clone size: many
J gene: TRBJ2-7
CDR3 length: 16
D gene: .
CDR3 protein: CASSYQVGDTSYEQYF
CDR3 DNA: TGTGCCAGCAGTTACCAAGTAGGGGATACCTCCTACGAGCAGTACTTC

V gene: TRBV20-1
clone size: .
J gene: TRBJ2-7
CDR3 length: 14
D gene: TRBD2
CDR3 protein: CSATSGGVSEEQYF
CDR3 DNA: TGCAGTGCTACTAGCGGGGGGGTCTCGGAAGAGCAGTACTTC

V gene: TRBV25-1
clone size: .
J gene: TRBJ2-7
CDR3 length: 14
D gene: .
CDR3 protein: CASSLFYEFYEQYF
CDR3 DNA: TGTGCCAGCAGTTTATTTTACGAATTCTACGAGCAGTACTTC

V gene: TRBV10-2
clone size: many
J gene: TRBJ1-5
CDR3 length: 14
D gene: .
CDR3 protein: CASSDLRSNQPQHF
CDR3 DNA: TGCGCCAGTTCGGACTTGAGGAGCAATCAGCCCCAGCATTTT

V gene: TRBV24-1
clone size: .
J gene: TRBJ1-5
CDR3 length: 12
D gene: .
CDR3 protein: CATRGPGETQHF
CDR3 DNA: TGTGCCACCAGAGGGCCTGGGGAGACCCAGCATTTT

V gene: TRBV20-1
clone size: .
J gene: TRBJ2-7
CDR3 length: 11
D gene: TRBD2
CDR3 protein: CSAGGDYEQYF
CDR3 DNA: TGCAGCGCGGGGGGCGACTACGAGCAGTACTTC

V gene: TRBV5-5
clone size: many
J gene: TRBJ2-5
CDR3 length: 16
D gene: TRBD2
CDR3 protein: CASSPQTSGRGETQYF
CDR3 DNA: TGTGCCAGCAGCCCACAGACTAGCGGGAGGGGAGAGACCCAGTACTTC

V gene: TRBV24-1
clone size: many
J gene: TRBJ2-1
CDR3 length: 13
D gene: .
CDR3 protein: CATSDPPLGEQFF
CDR3 DNA: TGTGCCACCAGTGATCCCCCCTTGGGTGAGCAGTTCTTC